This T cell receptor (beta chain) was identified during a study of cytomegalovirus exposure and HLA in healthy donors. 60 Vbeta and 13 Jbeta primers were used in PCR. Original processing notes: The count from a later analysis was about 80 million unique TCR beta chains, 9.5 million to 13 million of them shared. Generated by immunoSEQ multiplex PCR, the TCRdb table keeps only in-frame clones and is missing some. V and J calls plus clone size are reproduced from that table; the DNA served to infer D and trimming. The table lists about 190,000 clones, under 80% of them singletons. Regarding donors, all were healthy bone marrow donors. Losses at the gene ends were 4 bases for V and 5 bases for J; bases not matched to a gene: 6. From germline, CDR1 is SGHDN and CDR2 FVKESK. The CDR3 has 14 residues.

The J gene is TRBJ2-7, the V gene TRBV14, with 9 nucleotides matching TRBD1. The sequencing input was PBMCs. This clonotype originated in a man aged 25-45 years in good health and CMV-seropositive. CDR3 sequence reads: CASSPPGTGNEQYF. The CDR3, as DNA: TGTGCCAGCAGCCCCCCCGGGACAGGGAACGAGCAGTACTTC.